The 28 T cell receptor beta chains below all came from one sample that was sequenced in a study of blood T cell repertoires in COVID-19. Sequenced by immunoSEQ multiplex PCR; TCRdb stores in-frame clones only, minus some. Of more than 95,000 clones listed, 60% to 80% were seen once; the top ten hold around 5.2%. The specimen sequenced was peripheral blood. The receptors originated from a man aged 55 to 70 with acute or convalescent COVID-19.

The CDR3, as DNA: TGTGCCAGCAGTGATAGACTAGCGGGATTCACCGGGGAGCTGTTTTTT. Encoded protein: CASSDRLAGFTGELFF. The genes are TRBV6-1 and TRBJ2-2; 11 bases agree with TRBD2. Losses at the gene ends were 3 bases for V and 4 bases for J; bases not matched to a gene: 4. This CDR3 is 16 amino acids long. Germline assignment: CDR1 MNHNS and CDR2 SASEGT.

The gene calls are TRBV10-1 and TRBJ1-2; D is uncertain. This CDR3 region has 13 residues. Deletions cut 3 bases from V and 4 bases from J, with 9 bases between. The germline gives CDR1 WNHNN, CDR2 SYGVQD (reference sequence). The CDR3 DNA reads TGCGCCAGCAGTGAATCCGCTACCTATGGCTACACCTTC. Amino acid sequence: CASSESATYGYTF.

This chain uses TRBV7-3 with TRBJ2-1; 9 bases map to TRBD2. Germline loops: CDR1 SGHTA, CDR2 FQGTGA. V shed 2 bases, J shed 3 bases, and the junction held 2 bases outside the gene matches. CDR3 length equals 15 residues. The CDR3 nucleotides read TGTGCCAGCAGCTTAGGTAGCGGGGGCTACAATGAGCAGTTCTTC. This gives the protein CASSLGSGGYNEQFF.

CDR3 nucleotides: TGTGCCAGCAGCTTAAACGGAGGTGGCACAGATACGCAGTATTTT. It codes for CASSLNGGGTDTQYF. This chain joins TRBV11-2 and TRBJ2-3; D is possibly TRBD2 (5 bases). V lost 2 bases and J 1 base, leaving 10 bases between the germline ends. This CDR3 region has 15 residues. The V gene's germline CDR1 is SGHAT and CDR2 FQNNGV.

This chain links TRBV11-3 with TRBJ2-1, with D unclear. Looked up from germline, CDR1 is SGHNT and CDR2 is YENEEA. There are 13 residues in the CDR3. V was pared by 1 base and J by 6 bases, with 7 bases between. The CDR3 reads CASSLGSTNEQFF. The CDR3 coding sequence is TGTGCCAGCAGCTTAGGGAGCACCAATGAGCAGTTCTTC. Full variable domain (remainder filled in from reference TRBV11-3 and TRBJ2-1): EAGVVQSPRYKIIEKKQPVAFWCNPISGHNTLYWYLQNLGQGPELLIRYENEEAVDDSQLPKDRFSAERLKGVDSTLKIQPAELGDSAVYLCASSLGSTNEQFFGPGTRLTVL.

The chain is built from TRBV10-3 and TRBJ1-2; TRBD1 matches 9 bases. Trimming took 2 bases from V and 6 from J; bases not matched to a gene: 1. The CDR3 has 13 amino acids. Per the germline V gene, CDR1 is ENHRY and CDR2 is SYGVKD. The CDR3 protein is CAISEGQGNGYTF. CDR3 in DNA: TGTGCCATCAGTGAGGGACAGGGGAATGGCTACACCTTC.

This clone was detected many times. The chain combines TRBV10-2 with TRBJ2-1; 9 bases match TRBD2. Unmatched junction bases numbered 14, after V lost 5 bases and J lost 0 bases. The CDR3 spans 19 residues. Germline-derived CDR1 and CDR2 are WSHSY and SAAADI. The CDR3 reads CASSTPRTSVKSSYNEQFF. The DNA for the CDR3 is TGCGCCAGCAGTACGCCACGGACTAGCGTAAAAAGCTCCTACAATGAGCAGTTCTTC.

CDR3 region: CASLPGTGGELNTEAFF. In DNA, the CDR3 is TGTGCCAGCCTTCCCGGGACAGGGGGGGAACTGAACACTGAAGCTTTCTTT. The chain uses TRBV28 and TRBJ1-1, with 11 bases identical to TRBD1. CDR3 length equals 17 residues. Germline V gene data show CDR1 as MDHEN and CDR2 as SYDVKM. V shed 8 bases, J shed 0 bases, and the junction held 11 bases outside the gene matches.

This clone was detected a few times. This chain uses TRBV6-5 with TRBJ1-1; D gene uncertain. The V end lost 0 bases, the J end lost 5 bases, and 10 bases lay between the germline ends. Per germline, CDR1 MNHEY and CDR2 SVGAGI. The length of the CDR3 is 14 residues. CDR3 nucleotide sequence: TGTGCCAGCAGTTACTCGTCAACGAGAACTGAAGCTTTCTTT. Translating gives CASSYSSTRTEAFF.

The rearrangement joins TRBV4-2 to TRBJ2-5; 7 nucleotides match TRBD2. Germline V gene data show CDR1 as LGHNA and CDR2 as YNFKEQ. There are 14 residues in the CDR3. Trimming took 3 bases from V and 5 from J; bases not matched to a gene: 6. The DNA of the CDR3 is TGTGCCAGCAGCCAGGGGGAGGGCCACGAGACCCAGTACTTC. Translating gives CASSQGEGHETQYF.

The rearrangement uses TRBV4-2 and TRBJ1-1, with 8 bases identical to TRBD1. Germline CDR1 is LGHNA and CDR2 is YNFKEQ. Trimming removed 4 bases from V and 1 base from J; junction bases left unmatched: 2. The CDR3 runs to 14 residues. CDR3: CASSRGQGNTEAFF. The CDR3 DNA reads as TGTGCCAGCAGCCGCGGACAGGGGAACACTGAAGCTTTCTTT.

This clone appeared a few times. The V and J genes are TRBV28 and TRBJ1-3; D is uncertain. Trimming shortened V by 6 bases and J by 7 bases, and 16 bases separated the two germline ends. CDR1 and CDR2 (germline): MDHEN, SYDVKM. The CDR3 extends over 14 amino acids. The CDR3 sequence is CASSPSGQRNTIYF. For the CDR3, the DNA is TGTGCCAGCAGCCCTTCCGGGCAGCGGAACACCATATATTTT.

The CDR3 coding sequence is TGTGCCAGCAGCTTAACATCTACCCACAGCTCCTACAATGAGCAGTTCTTC. It specifies CASSLTSTHSSYNEQFF. V usage is TRBV7-3 and J usage is TRBJ2-1; D ambiguous. The ends were cut back, 0 bases at V and 0 bases at J, with 12 bases in the middle. Per germline, CDR1 SGHTA and CDR2 FQGTGA. The CDR3 loop spans 17 amino acids.

V gene TRBV3-1 (or the pseudogene TRBV3-2) combines with J gene TRBJ1-1; 7 bases align to TRBD1. This CDR3 has 17 amino acids. Trimming at V came to 5 bases and at J to 4 bases, leaving 16 bases not matched to a gene. Germline CDR1 LGHDT, CDR2 YNNKEL (reference sequence). The CDR3 coding sequence is TGTGCCAGCAGCGCCCGACAGGGTATGGTGTCGGGCACTGAAGCTTTCTTT. This translates into CASSARQGMVSGTEAFF.

V gene TRBV18 combines with J gene TRBJ2-7; TRBD1 might be the D (6 bases). Between the trimmed V and J ends, which lost 5 bases and 5 bases, there was a span of 10 bases. CDR1 and CDR2 (germline): KGHSH, LQKENI. CDR3 length equals 12 residues. CDR3 sequence (DNA): TGTGCCAGCTCAACCCAGGGGAACGAGCAGTACTTC. Its translation: CASSTQGNEQYF.

This clone was seen a handful of times. The chain carries TRBV5-5 and TRBJ2-3; 10 bases align to TRBD2. The CDR3 covers 15 residues. From germline, CDR1 is SGHKS and CDR2 YYEKEE (reference sequence). V lost 4 bases, J lost 6 bases, and 8 bases stayed unmatched. The CDR3 is CASSIYSGGTDTQYF. CDR3 nucleotides: TGTGCCAGCAGCATTTATAGCGGGGGGACCGATACGCAGTATTTT.

The chain carries TRBV11-2 and TRBJ2-5, with 14 bases fitting TRBD2. V lost 1 base and J lost 5; bases outside the gene matches: 12. CDR1 SGHAT and CDR2 FQNNGV come from the germline V gene. This CDR3 comprises 19 residues. The CDR3 loop is CASSLGGRLAGGTWETQYF. The CDR3 DNA reads TGTGCCAGCAGCTTAGGGGGGAGACTAGCGGGAGGGACTTGGGAGACCCAGTACTTC.

V and J are TRBV6-5 and TRBJ1-1; weak D call: TRBD1 (5 bases). In germline, CDR1 is MNHEY, CDR2 SVGAGI. The V and J ends lost 6 bases and 5 bases respectively, with 16 bases between them. This CDR3 region has 14 residues. This CDR3 reads CASRQMVGVTEAFF. Here the CDR3 DNA reads TGTGCCAGCAGGCAAATGGTAGGGGTAACTGAAGCTTTCTTT.

This clone was seen once. J is TRBJ2-1 and V is TRBV28; D may be TRBD2 (5 bases). The V end lost 2 bases, the J end lost 8 bases, and 7 bases lay between the germline ends. The CDR3 is 12 amino acids. Germline V CDR1 and CDR2: MDHEN, SYDVKM. CDR3 loop: CASSLGRYEQFF. As DNA, the CDR3 is TGTGCCAGCAGTTTAGGGAGATATGAGCAGTTCTTC.

At least ten counts were recorded for this clone. The chain combines TRBV7-6 with TRBJ2-2; the match to TRBD2 covers 12 bases. This CDR3 spans 16 amino acids. V lost 6 bases to trimming and J lost 4 bases; unmatched junction nucleotides: 6. Germline V gene lookup returns CDR1 SGHVS and CDR2 FNYEAQ. The CDR3 region is CASRPTSGSVTGELFF. CDR3 DNA sequence: TGTGCCAGCAGGCCGACTAGCGGGAGCGTCACCGGGGAGCTGTTTTTT.

The chain couples TRBV5-1 to TRBJ2-1, with 10 bases matching TRBD2. The CDR3 is made up of 14 amino acids. V lost 5 bases to trimming and J lost 9 bases; unmatched junction nucleotides: 8. Germline V gene data show CDR1 as SGHRS and CDR2 as YFSETQ. CDR3 region: CASSYRTSGTEQFF. DNA of the CDR3: TGCGCCAGCAGTTACCGGACTAGCGGTACTGAGCAGTTCTTC.

The rearrangement joins TRBV14 to TRBJ2-1, with D hard to call. The CDR3 loop spans 13 amino acids. Germline V lookup: CDR1 SGHDN, CDR2 FVKESK. V was clipped by 0 bases and J by 9 bases, with 9 bases between them. In nucleotides, the CDR3 is TGTGCCAGCAGCCAAGATCTGGCTTTTGAGCAGTTCTTC. It encodes CASSQDLAFEQFF.

This clone was recorded once. The rearrangement joins TRBV24-1 to TRBJ2-7; no reliable D call. The CDR3 has 12 amino acids. The V gene lost 3 bases and the J gene lost 6 bases, with 8 bases spanning the gap. From germline, CDR1 is KGHDR and CDR2 SFDVKD. DNA for the CDR3: TGTGCCACCAGTGATACCAACGGCGAGCAGTACTTC. As protein: CATSDTNGEQYF.

The chain couples TRBV9 to TRBJ1-3; D not certain. The CDR3 loop spans 14 amino acids. CDR1 SGDLS and CDR2 YYNGEE come from the germline V gene. V was pared by 4 bases and J by 0 bases, with 8 bases between. CDR3 in DNA: TGTGCCAGCAGCCCGAGGAGCTCTGGAAACACCATATATTTT. This gives the protein CASSPRSSGNTIYF.

This clone was observed a handful of times. J is TRBJ2-2 and V is TRBV5-1; 7 bases agree with TRBD1. The CDR3 loop spans 14 amino acids. The germline CDR1 and CDR2 sequences are SGHRS and YFSETQ. The junction had 11 bases not matched to a gene; V was cut back by 4 bases and J by 11 bases. The CDR3 DNA reads TGCGCCAGCAGCCCTGACAGGGTGATGATTGAGCTGTTTTTT. It codes for CASSPDRVMIELFF. The full variable domain, completed using reference TRBV5-1 and TRBJ2-2, is KAGVTQTPRYLIKTRGQQVTLSCSPISGHRSVSWYQQTPGQGLQFLFEYFSETQRNKGNFPGRFSGRQFSNSRSEMNVSTLELGDSALYLCASSPDRVMIELFFGEGSRLTVL.

The rearrangement uses TRBV5-1 and TRBJ1-1; 9 bases are a match to TRBD1. Germline V gene data show CDR1 as SGHRS and CDR2 as YFSETQ. This CDR3 is built from 14 residues. J was trimmed by 4 bases and V by 4 bases; bases with no gene match: 5. The CDR3 loop reads CASSGGQGGTEAFF. As DNA, the CDR3 is TGCGCCAGCAGCGGGGGACAGGGAGGCACTGAAGCTTTCTTT.

This clone appeared a few times. The rearrangement joins TRBV4-1 to TRBJ1-2, with a possible D match to TRBD1 (6 bases). This CDR3 has 15 amino acids. From germline, CDR1 is MGHRA and CDR2 YSYEKL. Trimming shortened V by 1 base and J by 6 bases, and 15 bases separated the two germline ends. CDR3 sequence: CASSQGRTEGDGYTF. The CDR3 nucleotides read TGCGCCAGCAGCCAAGGCAGGACAGAGGGTGATGGCTACACCTTC.

The chain combines TRBV6-6 with TRBJ1-2; D is perhaps TRBD1 (6 bases). V was clipped by 6 bases and J by 5 bases, with 13 bases between them. The CDR3 consists of 13 residues. The germline V gene encodes CDR1 MNHNY and CDR2 SVGAGI (reference sequence). The CDR3 sequence is CASRAGTHYGYTF. The CDR3 nucleotides are TGTGCCAGCAGGGCCGGGACACATTATGGCTACACCTTC.